This T cell receptor beta chain was sequenced in a study of cytomegalovirus exposure and HLA in healthy donors. This clone was counted a few times. Its target is not known. The PCR used 60 Vbeta and 13 Jbeta primers. Data came from immunoSEQ multiplex PCR; TCRdb stores just in-frame clones and leaves some out. Found here are about 120,000 clones, 63% of them singletons; the top ten hold approximately 11%. Study conclusions and caveats: TCR beta chains numbering roughly 150 were designated cytomegalovirus-associated.

Trimming stripped 8 bases from V and 2 bases from J, with 20 bases between. Germline CDR1 is SSHAT and CDR2 is FNYEAQ (reference sequence). The CDR3 spans 16 residues. The chain joins TRBV7-7 to TRBJ2-3, with D possibly being TRBD2 (5 bases). The sequenced material came from PBMCs. This receptor was obtained from a man aged 40-55 years in good health and CMV-seropositive. DNA of the CDR3: TGTGCCAGCTCCCCCTTGGGTGCGGGTCTCACAGATACGCAGTATTTT. Amino acid sequence: CASSPLGAGLTDTQYF.